These T cell receptor beta chains were read from a single sample in a study of response to subunit inactivated influenza vaccine. MiXCR, applied by TCRdb to the RT-PCR reads, yields one record per CDR3 protein. This sample yields around 490,000 distinct CDR3 sequences, of which approximately 7.7% are seen a single time; 13% belongs to the top ten. The input for sequencing was PBMCs from blood, taken roughly 24 months after vaccination. Receptors originate from a man aged 50-75 years who received an inactivated influenza vaccine. Each CDR3 is given with its conserved first and last residue. D genes are given only for firm matches. A clone size is listed for some rows: how often the clone was seen (once, few, many), or a class if it is expanded.

>TRBD2|TRBV7-9|TRBJ2-7|many
TGTGCCAGCAGCTTCGGGACTAGTATGTACGAGCAGTACTTC
CASSFGTSMYEQYF
>-|TRBV12-3/TRBV12-4|TRBJ2-1|-
TGTGCCAGCAGGACGCAAATGGGGCGAAATAAAAGATACAATGAGCAGTTCTTC
CASRTQMGRNKRYNEQFF
>-|TRBV29-1|TRBJ2-5|-
TGCAGCGTTGAATATCGGGGCCGGGAGACCCAGTACTTC
CSVEYRGRETQYF
>TRBD2|TRBV6-1|TRBJ2-1|few
TGTGCCAGCAGATCGGGACTAGCGGGTATCAATGAGCAGTTCTTC
CASRSGLAGINEQFF
>-|TRBV24-1|TRBJ2-1|many
TGTGCCACCAGTGATTTTGGGGACTCGATCTACAATGAGCAGTTCTTC
CATSDFGDSIYNEQFF
>-|TRBV7-2|TRBJ1-1|many
TGTGCCAGCAGCTTAGAGGCGGGGGAGACTGAAGCTTTCTTT
CASSLEAGETEAFF
>-|TRBV28|TRBJ2-5|few
TGTGCCAGCACGTTGACGAGGGTGCGCGCCCAAGAGACCCAGTACTTC
CASTLTRVRAQETQYF
>-|TRBV15|TRBJ2-1|-
TGTGCCACCAGGAGTGACATTCAATACAATGAGCAGTTCTTC
CATRSDIQYNEQFF
>TRBD2|TRBV7-2|TRBJ2-5|-
TGTGCCAGCAGCTTAGATAGCGGGGAAGAGACCCAGTACTTC
CASSLDSGEETQYF
>-|TRBV7-6|TRBJ2-1|few
TGTGCCAGCAGCTTACTGGGGAGTGGGAGCTCCTACAATGAGCAGTTCTTC
CASSLLGSGSSYNEQFF
>-|TRBV20-1|TRBJ1-5|-
TGCAGTGCTAGTCTGGGTTTCAATCAGCCCCAGCATTTT
CSASLGFNQPQHF
>-|TRBV3-1|TRBJ2-1|many
TGTGCCAGCAGCCCTTTAGACGGCAATGAGCAGTTCTTC
CASSPLDGNEQFF
>-|TRBV20-1|TRBJ2-7|-
TGCAGTGCAAAGGGGCCGATTGGGAACGAGCAGTACTTC
CSAKGPIGNEQYF
>-|TRBV25-1|TRBJ1-2|many
TGTGCCAGCAGTGAATTGGGGGGGGGCTACACCTTC
CASSELGGGYTF
>-|TRBV4-1|TRBJ2-2|many
TGCGCCAGCAGCTACAGACTCGCGAACACCGGGGAGCTGTTTTTT
CASSYRLANTGELFF
>-|TRBV12-3/TRBV12-4|TRBJ1-3|few
TGTGCCAGCAGAACCGGGACACTCTCTGGAAACACCATATATTTT
CASRTGTLSGNTIYF
>-|TRBV20-1|TRBJ1-2|-
TGCAGCCCCCGGGGGGGGCAATATGGCTACACCTTC
CSPRGGQYGYTF
>-|TRBV29-1|TRBJ2-5|-
TGCAGCGTTGATTTCCAAATGATCAAGTACCAAGAGACCCAGTACTTC
CSVDFQMIKYQETQYF
>TRBD2|TRBV5-1|TRBJ2-5|many
TGTGCCAGCAGCTTAGGGAGGGGCCAAGAGACCCAGTACTTC
CASSLGRGQETQYF
>-|TRBV4-3|TRBJ1-5|few
TGCGCCAGCAGGACTTTCCTAAGGAGCAATCAGCCCCAGCATTTT
CASRTFLRSNQPQHF
>-|TRBV20-1|TRBJ1-2|few
TGCAGTGCCCCGGGGGAAGGACGGTTCTATGGCTACACCTTC
CSAPGEGRFYGYTF
>-|TRBV20-1|TRBJ1-4|few
TGCAGTGCTGCGACCTTTGGGAGTGAAAAACTGTTTTTT
CSAATFGSEKLFF
>-|TRBV12-3/TRBV12-4|TRBJ2-3|few
TGTGCCAGCAAAGTAGACTACACAGATACGCAGTATTTT
CASKVDYTDTQYF
>TRBD1|TRBV7-9|TRBJ2-6|many
TGTGCCAGCAGCTTAGGACAGGGATCTGGGGCCAACGTCCTGACTTTC
CASSLGQGSGANVLTF
>-|TRBV29-1|TRBJ2-1|-
TGCAGCGTTGAAGGGTTAGGGGCGACCCACAATGAGCAGTTCTTC
CSVEGLGATHNEQFF
>-|TRBV3-1|TRBJ1-2|-
TGTGCCAGCAGCCAAACAACAGGCGCAACAGGCTACACCTTC
CASSQTTGATGYTF
>-|TRBV12-3/TRBV12-4|TRBJ2-1|many
TGTGCCAGCAGTTCCTCACAGAACAATGAGCAGTTCTTC
CASSSSQNNEQFF
>-|TRBV3-1|TRBJ2-7|few
TGTGCCAGCAGCCAAGGTCTTGAAGTCGGCGAGCAGTACTTC
CASSQGLEVGEQYF
>-|TRBV9|TRBJ2-3|few
TGTGCCAGCAGCGTAGGAGTTGGGGCCACAGATACGCAGTATTTT
CASSVGVGATDTQYF